Sequencing of this T cell receptor (beta chain) was carried out in a study of Graves' ophthalmopathy and Graves' hyperthyroidism. Absence of ophthalmopathy within 18 months of follow-up defined stable hyperthyroidism. Enrolled hyperthyroidism patients had a new diagnosis, a duration under 2 months, and an age of 18 to 65. PBMCs were isolated from an approximately 9.4 ml sample of fresh peripheral blood. RNA served as the template for amplifying TCR beta CDR3 regions. Second-round multiplex PCR followed a first-round RT-PCR using HTBI primers. TCRdb recomputed calls from the multiplex PCR reads with MiXCR, one row per CDR3 protein. The repertoire holds a few hundred thousand distinct CDR3 sequences, 15% to 19% seen once, with 5.5% to 7% in the top ten. This clonotype was seen many times. Its matching antigen is unknown. From germline, CDR1 is SGHRS and CDR2 YFSETQ. V was clipped by 2 bases and J by 7 bases, with 25 bases between them. CDR3 length equals 17 residues.

Findings of the study overall: Most expanded clonotypes from thyroid (those above 0.001 frequency) were also found in blood.

V gene TRBV5-1 combines with J gene TRBJ2-7; tentative D call: TRBD2 (5 bases). The sample was peripheral blood. The sequence was obtained from a woman aged 18 to 35 with stable Graves' hyperthyroidism. CDR3 amino acids: CASSFNHLLAPSLEQYF. CDR3 nucleotide sequence: TGCGCCAGCAGCTTTAACCACCTCCTAGCACCTAGTTTGGAGCAGTACTTC. The complete variable domain, with remaining parts taken from reference TRBV5-1 and TRBJ2-7, reads KAGVTQTPRYLIKTRGQQVTLSCSPISGHRSVSWYQQTPGQGLQFLFEYFSETQRNKGNFPGRFSGRQFSNSRSEMNVSTLELGDSALYLCASSFNHLLAPSLEQYFGPGTRLTVT.